This entry is about one T cell receptor (beta chain). These data originate in a study of blood T cell repertoires in COVID-19. About the study: Some COVID-19 samples were acute and others convalescent; all came from the United States, Italy and Spain. In each case, the material was cDNA or gDNA derived from T cells, B-cell-depleted T cells, or PBMCs.

CDR1 is SGHDT and CDR2 is YYEEEE in the germline V gene. Trimming cost V 2 bases and J 5 bases, with 19 bases left between them. The CDR3 loop spans 16 amino acids. The authors' processing: Cell counts per sample came from amplifying reference gene primers. Measured with immunoSEQ multiplex PCR; TCRdb has only the in-frame clones, and not every one. V and J calls and clone size are copied from that table; D and trimming were computed from the DNA. The sample includes fewer than 200,000 clones, approximately 84% seen only once; the top ten take approximately 12%. This TCR was recovered from a man in his fifties who had recovered from COVID-19. Sequencing used PBMCs or T cells enriched from blood (not recorded which). This chain uses TRBV5-6 with TRBJ1-1, with D possibly matching TRBD1 (6 bases). Written as DNA, the CDR3 is TGTGCCAGCAGCTTATGGCCAGGGGAAGCGAGTACTGAAGCTTTCTTT. It yields the protein CASSLWPGEASTEAFF.